One and the same sample provided the 4 T cell receptor beta chains below, sequenced in a study of blood T cell repertoires in COVID-19. Using immunoSEQ multiplex PCR, the repertoire was profiled, and TCRdb retains in-frame clones only, with some absent. The data show under 200,000 clones, with roughly 87% seen just once and around 6.1% held by the top ten. Material: peripheral blood. These TCRs come from a woman in her thirties or forties with acute or convalescent COVID-19.

The J gene is TRBJ2-2, the V gene TRBV6-6; D gene unclear. The V and J ends lost 7 bases and 7 bases respectively, with 19 bases between them. This CDR3 has 15 amino acids. Germline CDR1 and CDR2: MNHNY and SVGAGI (reference sequence). The CDR3 bases are TGTGCCAGCACCACCCCGCAGGTTCGGTACGGGGAGCTGTTTTTT. This sequence encodes CASTTPQVRYGELFF.

This clone occurred a few times. The V and J genes are TRBV28 and TRBJ1-2, with D perhaps matching TRBD1 (5 bases). V shed 9 bases and J shed 7 bases, with 18 bases lying between them. Looked up from germline, CDR1 is MDHEN and CDR2 is SYDVKM. This CDR3 is 13 amino acids long. The CDR3 DNA reads TGTGCCAGTACAAACTTGGACAAGGGTGGCTACACCTTC. Translation gives CASTNLDKGGYTF.

The V gene is TRBV7-9, the J gene TRBJ1-1, with TRBD1 identical over 8 bases. This CDR3 is 15 amino acids long. J gave up 1 base and V 10 bases, and 11 bases lay outside the gene matches. Germline CDR1 SEHNR, CDR2 FQNEAQ (reference sequence). CDR3 sequence reads: CATILEGTGNTEAFF. The CDR3 DNA follows: TGTGCCACGATCTTAGAGGGGACAGGGAACACTGAAGCTTTCTTT.

A single count supports this clone. The J gene is TRBJ1-2, the V gene TRBV12-3 or TRBV12-4; D gene unclear. The ends were cut back, 0 bases at V and 8 bases at J, with 7 bases in the middle. This CDR3 contains 12 residues. CDR3 DNA sequence: TGTGCCAGCAGTTTAGCTCACACGGGCTACACCTTC. It specifies CASSLAHTGYTF.